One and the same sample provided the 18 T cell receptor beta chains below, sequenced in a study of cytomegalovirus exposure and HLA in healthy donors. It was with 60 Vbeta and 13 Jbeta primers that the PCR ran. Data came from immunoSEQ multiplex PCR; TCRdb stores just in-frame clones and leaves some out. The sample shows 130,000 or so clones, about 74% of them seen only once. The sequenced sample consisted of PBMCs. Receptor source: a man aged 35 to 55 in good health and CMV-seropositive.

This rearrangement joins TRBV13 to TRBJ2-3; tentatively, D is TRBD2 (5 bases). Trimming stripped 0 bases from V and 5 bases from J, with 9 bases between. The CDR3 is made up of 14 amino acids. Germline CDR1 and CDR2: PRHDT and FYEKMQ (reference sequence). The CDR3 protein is CASSLGGRIDTQYF. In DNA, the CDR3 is TGTGCCAGCAGCTTAGGTGGGAGAATAGATACGCAGTATTTT.

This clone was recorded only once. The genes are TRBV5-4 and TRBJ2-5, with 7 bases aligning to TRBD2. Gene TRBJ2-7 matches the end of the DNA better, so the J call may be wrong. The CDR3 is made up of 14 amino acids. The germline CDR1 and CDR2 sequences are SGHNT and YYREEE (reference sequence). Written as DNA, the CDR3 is TGTGCCAGCAGCCTGGGCGGGGGCTCCTACGAGCAGTACTTC. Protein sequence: CASSLGGGSYEQYF.

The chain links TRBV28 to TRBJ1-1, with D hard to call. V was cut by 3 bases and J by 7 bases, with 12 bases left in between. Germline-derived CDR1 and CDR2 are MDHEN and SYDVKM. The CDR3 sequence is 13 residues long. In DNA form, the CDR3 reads TGTGCCAGCAGTTTTCGAAATTTCGGTGAAGCTTTCTTT. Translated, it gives CASSFRNFGEAFF.

The CDR3 protein is CASSLNGPGELFF. Written as DNA, the CDR3 is TGTGCCAGCAGCTTAAACGGTCCCGGGGAGCTGTTTTTT. This rearrangement joins TRBV7-8 to TRBJ2-2; D gene unclear. This CDR3 is 13 amino acids long. Per the germline V gene, CDR1 is SGHVS and CDR2 is FQNEAQ. Trimming stripped 2 bases from V and 6 bases from J, with 7 bases between.

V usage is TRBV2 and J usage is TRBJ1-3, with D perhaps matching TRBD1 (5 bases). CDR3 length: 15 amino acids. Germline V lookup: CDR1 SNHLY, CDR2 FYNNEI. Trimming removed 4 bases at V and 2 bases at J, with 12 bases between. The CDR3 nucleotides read TGTGCCAGCAGTGCGGACACTATGACTGGAAACACCATATATTTT. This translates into CASSADTMTGNTIYF. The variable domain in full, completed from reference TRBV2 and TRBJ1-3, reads EPEVTQTPSHQVTQMGQEVILRCVPISNHLYFYWYRQILGQKVEFLVSFYNNEISEKSEIFDDQFSVERPDGSNFTLKIRSTKLEDSAMYFCASSADTMTGNTIYFGEGSWLTVV.

CDR3 DNA: TGCGCCAGCAGCAATAGCCACGAGTACCTAGGACAGGACTACGAGCAGTACTTC. Protein sequence: CASSNSHEYLGQDYEQYF. The chain couples TRBV5-1 to TRBJ2-7; TRBD1 matches at 7 bases. V lost 4 bases to trimming and J lost 3 bases; unmatched junction nucleotides: 19. The germline V gene has CDR1 SGHRS and CDR2 YFSETQ. This CDR3 contains 18 residues.

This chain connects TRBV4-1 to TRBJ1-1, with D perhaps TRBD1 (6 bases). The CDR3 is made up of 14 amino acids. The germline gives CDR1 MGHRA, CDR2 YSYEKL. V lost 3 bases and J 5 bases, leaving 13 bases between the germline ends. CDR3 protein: CASSHATGTTEAFF. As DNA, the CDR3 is TGCGCCAGCAGCCACGCAACAGGGACAACTGAAGCTTTCTTT.

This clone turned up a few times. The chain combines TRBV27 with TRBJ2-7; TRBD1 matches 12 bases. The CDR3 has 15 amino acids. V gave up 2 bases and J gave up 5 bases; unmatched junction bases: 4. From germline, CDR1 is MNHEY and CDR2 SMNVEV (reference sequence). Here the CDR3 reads CASSLTGTGGDEQYF. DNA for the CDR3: TGTGCCAGCAGTTTAACCGGGACAGGGGGCGACGAGCAGTACTTC.

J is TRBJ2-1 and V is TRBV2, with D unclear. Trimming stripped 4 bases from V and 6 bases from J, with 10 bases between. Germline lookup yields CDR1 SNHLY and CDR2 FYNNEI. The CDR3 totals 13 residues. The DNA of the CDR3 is TGTGCCAGCAGTGTGGCCCAGTTCAATGAGCAGTTCTTC. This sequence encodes CASSVAQFNEQFF.

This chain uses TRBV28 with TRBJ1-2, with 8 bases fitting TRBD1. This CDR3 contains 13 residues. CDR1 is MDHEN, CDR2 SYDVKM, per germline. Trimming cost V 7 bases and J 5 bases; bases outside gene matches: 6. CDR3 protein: CASKTGGDYGYTF. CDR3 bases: TGTGCCAGCAAAACAGGGGGGGATTATGGCTACACCTTC.

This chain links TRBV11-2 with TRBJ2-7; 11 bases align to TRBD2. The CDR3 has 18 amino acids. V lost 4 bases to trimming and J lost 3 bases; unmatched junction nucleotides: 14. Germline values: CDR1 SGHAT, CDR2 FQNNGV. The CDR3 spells CASSSYGTTSGGVYEQYF. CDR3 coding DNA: TGTGCCAGCAGCTCTTACGGGACTACTAGCGGGGGAGTCTACGAGCAGTACTTC.

The chain's CDR3 is CASSRSGLANYEQYF. The CDR3 DNA sequence: TGTGCCAGCAGTAGGTCGGGACTAGCAAACTACGAGCAGTACTTC. This chain connects TRBV6-5 to TRBJ2-7; 9 bases line up with TRBD2. Germline CDR1 MNHEY, CDR2 SVGAGI. V shed 5 bases and J 3 bases; nucleotides not matched to a gene: 8. The length of the CDR3 is 15 residues.

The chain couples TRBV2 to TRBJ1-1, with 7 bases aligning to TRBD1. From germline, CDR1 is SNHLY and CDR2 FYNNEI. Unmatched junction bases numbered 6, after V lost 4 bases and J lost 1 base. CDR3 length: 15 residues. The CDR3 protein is CASSVGQAKNTEAFF. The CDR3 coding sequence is TGTGCCAGCAGTGTAGGACAGGCGAAGAACACTGAAGCTTTCTTT.

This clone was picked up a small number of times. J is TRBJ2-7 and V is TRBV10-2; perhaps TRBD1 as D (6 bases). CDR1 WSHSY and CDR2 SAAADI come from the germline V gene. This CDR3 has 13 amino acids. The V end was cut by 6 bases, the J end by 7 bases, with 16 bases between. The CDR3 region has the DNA TGCGCCAGCAGCTTACAGGGATGGGGAGAGCAGTACTTC. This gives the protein CASSLQGWGEQYF.

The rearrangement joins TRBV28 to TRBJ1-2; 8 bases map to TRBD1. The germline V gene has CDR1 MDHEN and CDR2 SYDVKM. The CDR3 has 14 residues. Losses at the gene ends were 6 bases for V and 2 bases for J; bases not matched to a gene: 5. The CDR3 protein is CASSKGQGNYGYTF. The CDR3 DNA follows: TGTGCCAGCAGCAAAGGACAGGGAAACTATGGCTACACCTTC.

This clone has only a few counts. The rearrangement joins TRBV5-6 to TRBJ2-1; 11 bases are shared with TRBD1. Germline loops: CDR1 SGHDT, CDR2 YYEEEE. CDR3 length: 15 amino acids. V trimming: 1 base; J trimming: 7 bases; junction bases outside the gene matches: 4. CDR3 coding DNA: TGTGCCAGCAGCTTGAGGACAGGGGGCCTGAATGAGCAGTTCTTC. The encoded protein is CASSLRTGGLNEQFF.

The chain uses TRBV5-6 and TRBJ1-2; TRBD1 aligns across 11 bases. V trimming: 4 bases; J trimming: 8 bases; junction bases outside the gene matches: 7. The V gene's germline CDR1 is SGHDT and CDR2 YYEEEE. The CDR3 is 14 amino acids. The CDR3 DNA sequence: TGTGCCAGCAGCCTGGGACAGGGGGGGCAAGGCTACACCTTC. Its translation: CASSLGQGGQGYTF. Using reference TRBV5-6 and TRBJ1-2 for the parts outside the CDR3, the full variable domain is DAGVTQSPTHLIKTRGQQVTLRCSPKSGHDTVSWYQQALGQGPQFIFQYYEEEERQRGNFPDRFSGHQFPNYSSELNVNALLLGDSALYLCASSLGQGGQGYTFGSGTRLTVV.

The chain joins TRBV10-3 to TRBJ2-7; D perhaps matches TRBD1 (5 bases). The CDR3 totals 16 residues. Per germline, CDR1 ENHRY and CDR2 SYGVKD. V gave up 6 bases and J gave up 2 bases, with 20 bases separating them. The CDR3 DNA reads TGTGCCATCAGAGAGAAGGTTGGGGCCGTAACCTACGAGCAGTACTTC. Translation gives CAIREKVGAVTYEQYF.